The T cell receptor beta chain described here comes from a study of radiotherapy plus CTLA-4 blockade in lung cancer. There are a few counts of this clone. Some clones are missing from TCRdb's copy, which holds only in-frame ones; the method was immunoSEQ multiplex PCR. The data show approximately 75,000 clones, roughly 75% seen once. The V and J ends lost 1 base and 3 bases respectively, with 11 bases between them. CDR3 length equals 14 residues. Germline V lookup: CDR1 SGHNT, CDR2 YYREEE (reference sequence). The sequence came from a human donor with non-small cell lung cancer who had a complete response to radiotherapy plus ipilimumab. The J gene is TRBJ2-7, the V gene TRBV5-4; D is ambiguous. Sequencing was performed on peripheral blood, taken from a patient treated with radiotherapy plus ipilimumab. The CDR3 loop is CASSLSSAGYEQYF. The CDR3 nucleotides are TGTGCCAGCAGCTTGTCATCAGCAGGCTACGAGCAGTACTTC.